The rows below give T cell receptor beta chains drawn from one sample of a study of cytomegalovirus exposure and HLA in healthy donors. The repertoire was sequenced with immunoSEQ multiplex PCR; TCRdb's copy has only in-frame clones and lacks some. In the table there are more than 75,000 clones, roughly three quarters of which are singletons. Sequenced: PBMCs. These receptors originate from a woman in her thirties or forties in good health and CMV-seropositive. The CDR3 runs from the conserved cysteine through the conserved F or W. A D gene is named only where the DNA matches it firmly. The size field is filled for only some rows; it gives once, few, many or a size class.

size | J | length | D | V | CDR3 | DNA
- | TRBJ2-3 | 15 | TRBD2 | TRBV7-8 | CASSRTSGGTDTQYF | TGTGCCAGCAGCCGGACTAGCGGAGGCACAGATACGCAGTATTTT
- | TRBJ2-5 | 19 | - | TRBV7-9 | CASSLLQGTASNTQETQYF | TGTGCCAGCAGCTTATTGCAGGGGACCGCTTCAAACACCCAAGAGACCCAGTACTTC
few | TRBJ2-2 | 14 | TRBD2 | TRBV7-2 | CASSLGTSFGELFF | TGTGCCAGCAGCTTGGGGACTAGCTTTGGGGAGCTGTTTTTT
- | TRBJ2-1 | 19 | TRBD1 | TRBV27 | CASSLSFLGRTGSYNEQFF | TGTGCCAGCAGTTTATCGTTCTTAGGCAGGACAGGCTCCTACAATGAGCAGTTCTTC
once | TRBJ2-5 | 13 | - | TRBV7-9 | CASSSGSGETQYF | TGTGCCAGCAGCTCGGGTAGCGGCGAGACCCAGTACTTC
- | TRBJ2-7 | 14 | - | TRBV13 | CASSLVGSSYEQYF | TGTGCCAGCAGCTTAGTGGGCAGCTCCTACGAGCAGTACTTC
- | TRBJ2-5 | 14 | - | TRBV11-2 | CASSLRVGGETQYF | TGTGCCAGCAGCTTACGGGTGGGGGGAGAGACCCAGTACTTC
- | TRBJ1-5 | 15 | - | TRBV7-6 | CASSLNGVYNQPQHF | TGTGCCAGCAGCTTAAACGGGGTGTACAATCAGCCCCAGCATTTT
- | TRBJ2-1 | 16 | - | TRBV28 | CASSLGGPSSYNEQFF | TGTGCCAGCAGTTTAGGCGGCCCGAGCTCCTACAATGAGCAGTTCTTC
- | TRBJ2-7 | 11 | - | TRBV20-1 | CSAGRTYEQYF | TGCAGTGCGGGCAGAACCTACGAGCAGTACTTC
- | TRBJ2-7 | 14 | - | TRBV30 | CAWVRVGVNYEQYF | TGTGCCTGGGTTAGGGTAGGGGTCAACTACGAGCAGTACTTC
- | TRBJ2-3 | 16 | TRBD2 | TRBV7-8 | CASSLEASGGLDTQYF | TGTGCCAGCAGCTTAGAGGCTAGCGGGGGTTTAGATACGCAGTATTTT
- | TRBJ1-5 | 13 | - | TRBV27 | CASSRQVGQPQHF | TGTGCCAGCAGTCGACAGGTGGGTCAGCCCCAGCATTTT
- | TRBJ2-7 | 13 | - | TRBV9 | CASSVAPQYEQYF | TGTGCCAGCAGCGTAGCACCACAGTACGAGCAGTACTTC
- | TRBJ2-5 | 14 | - | TRBV7-2 | CASNLPGDKETQYF | TGTGCCAGCAACCTACCGGGAGACAAGGAGACCCAGTACTTC
- | TRBJ1-5 | 14 | - | TRBV27 | CASSFGGPNQPQHF | TGTGCCAGCAGTTTCGGGGGTCCCAATCAGCCCCAGCATTTT
- | TRBJ1-2 | 15 | - | TRBV6-5 | CASSYLGGANYGYTF | TGTGCCAGCAGTTACTTAGGGGGAGCTAACTATGGCTACACCTTC
- | TRBJ2-1 | 14 | - | TRBV5-1 | CASSFGNSYNEQFF | TGCGCCAGCAGCTTCGGGAACTCCTACAATGAGCAGTTCTTC
- | TRBJ1-2 | 11 | - | TRBV29-1 | CSVTGVYGYTF | TGCAGCGTGACAGGAGTTTATGGCTACACCTTC
once | TRBJ2-1 | 14 | - | TRBV21-1 | CASIPGQGEGEQFF | TGTGCCAGCATCCCGGGACAGGGGGAGGGTGAGCAGTTCTTC
- | TRBJ2-5 | 17 | TRBD2 | TRBV7-9 | CASSATVLAGGKQTQYF | TGTGCCAGCAGCGCCACCGTTTTGGCGGGGGGTAAACAGACCCAGTACTTC
- | TRBJ2-7 | 16 | TRBD1 | TRBV28 | CASRSAGGTGGYEQYF | TGTGCCAGCAGATCCGCTGGCGGGACAGGGGGCTACGAGCAGTACTTC